This TCR beta chain was sequenced for a study of blood T cell repertoires in COVID-19. Study information: Nucleic acid was either cDNA or gDNA, and it came from T cells, B-cell-depleted T cells, or PBMCs.

This clone was seen just once. Using immunoSEQ multiplex PCR, the repertoire was profiled, and TCRdb retains in-frame clones only, with some absent. The data contain about 160,000 clones, 60% to 85% of them singletons. Germline-derived CDR1 and CDR2 are SQVTM and ANQGSEA. V was trimmed by 0 bases and J by 0 bases, leaving 14 bases between them. The CDR3 is 16 residues long. The rearrangement links TRBV29-1 to TRBJ1-2; D is perhaps TRBD1 (5 bases). Input material: peripheral blood. The clonotype comes from a man between 65 and 85 years old with acute or convalescent COVID-19. In DNA, the CDR3 is TGCAGCGTTGAAGATCTTGGGCAGGGTTCTAACTATGGCTACACCTTC. This codes for CSVEDLGQGSNYGYTF.